The 3 T cell receptor beta chains given below trace back to one sample, sequenced in a study of beta chain features in type 1 diabetes. Study-wide findings and caveats: Type 1 diabetes patients showed a moderate but significant shortening of TCRB CDR3s in all four CD4+ subsets.

Expressed TCRB transcripts were sequenced after all isolated RNA was converted to cDNA. TCRdb's table, derived via immunoSEQ multiplex PCR, lists solely in-frame clones and lacks some. The sample has 400,000 or so clones, 10% to 15% seen once; the top ten hold roughly 0.0097%. Which antigens these TCRs recognize remains unknown. The source material was naive CD4+ T cells from blood. These receptors were obtained from a woman younger than 35 with type 1 diabetes.

This clone has just a few counts. V is TRBV7-7 and J is TRBJ2-5; 12 bases agree with TRBD2. The CDR3 loop spans 16 amino acids. Germline assignment: CDR1 SSHAT and CDR2 FNYEAQ (reference sequence). V was pared by 5 bases and J by 1 base, with 5 bases of the junction left unmatched. The CDR3 region has the DNA TGTGCCAGCAGCCCCGGACTAGCGGGGCCCCAAGAGACCCAGTACTTC. This codes for CASSPGLAGPQETQYF.

This clone has only a few counts. The chain links TRBV7-9 to TRBJ2-3, with 12 bases fitting TRBD2. CDR1 and CDR2 from the germline V gene are SEHNR and FQNEAQ (reference sequence). J gave up 2 bases and V 5 bases, and 14 bases lay outside the gene matches. The CDR3 loop spans 19 amino acids. CDR3 loop: CASSRLLLLAGGHTDTQYF. The CDR3, as DNA: TGTGCCAGCAGCCGACTACTGCTGCTAGCGGGGGGGCACACAGATACGCAGTATTTT.

This clone has only a few counts. This chain joins TRBV19 and TRBJ2-1; a weak D match, TRBD1 (6 bases). This CDR3 spans 16 amino acids. Germline loops: CDR1 LNHDA, CDR2 SQIVND (reference sequence). V lost 5 bases, J lost 0 bases, and 14 bases lay in between. For the CDR3, the DNA is TGTGCCAGTAGTGGACCCAGGGGTTACTCCTACAATGAGCAGTTCTTC. It yields the protein CASSGPRGYSYNEQFF.